This TCR beta chain emerged from a study of blood T cell repertoires in COVID-19. Trimming removed 1 base from V and 0 bases from J, with 20 bases in between. The CDR3 is 19 amino acids. Germline values: CDR1 SGHNT, CDR2 YENEEA. This table comes from immunoSEQ multiplex PCR, and its TCRdb copy is limited to in-frame clones, with some not included. The sample lists around 94,000 clones; approximately 86% were seen once. Sequencing was performed on peripheral blood. This TCR derives from a woman aged 45-60 years with COVID-19, enrolled during active disease. The rearrangement links TRBV11-3 to TRBJ2-3, with a tentative D call TRBD2 (5 bases). DNA of the CDR3: TGTGCCAGCAGCTTAGGCCTAGCCTCGCGAGTGACTAGCACAGATACGCAGTATTTT. Residues: CASSLGLASRVTSTDTQYF.